The clone carrying this TCR beta chain came up a few times. Its antigen is currently unknown. This entry belongs to a study of beta chain features in type 1 diabetes. For the study at large: Patient and healthy donor groups were alike in age, gender and cell yields. Overall study findings and caveats: The study found fewer insertions and more deletions at VDJ junctions in type 1 diabetes patients. There was a moderate but significant shortening of TCRB CDR3s in all four CD4+ subsets of Type 1 diabetes patients.

Sequenced material consisted of expressed TCRB transcripts (all of the isolated RNA was reverse transcribed). Assay: immunoSEQ multiplex PCR; the TCRdb copy retains only in-frame clones and omits some. The sample has 200,000 to 250,000 clones; 27% are singletons. CDR1 and CDR2 from the germline V gene are SGHNT and YYREEE (reference sequence). The length of the CDR3 is 15 residues. V lost 5 bases to trimming and J lost 3 bases; unmatched junction nucleotides: 5. Donors contributed one heparinised blood draw apiece, averaging roughly 100 mL. V and J are TRBV5-4 and TRBJ1-6; 7 nucleotides line up with TRBD1. The specimen sequenced was central memory CD4+ T cells from blood. The sequence derives from a man younger than 40 in good health. This CDR3 reads CASRAGQSYNSPLHF. The CDR3 nucleotides are TGTGCCAGCAGGGCGGGACAGAGCTATAATTCACCCCTCCACTTT.